These T cell receptor beta chains were read from a single sample in a study of CD8 T cells in Susac syndrome. TCRdb recomputed calls from the immunoSEQ multiplex PCR reads with MiXCR, one row per CDR3 protein. The sample yields roughly 150,000 distinct CDR3 sequences, about 93% seen once. The sample comprised CD4+ T cells from PBMCs. These receptors originate from a human donor in good health. Both conserved end residues are part of each CDR3. The order of the fields is J gene, V gene, clone size, D gene, CDR3 DNA, CDR3 protein. A D gene is named only where the DNA matches it firmly. The size entry is marked missing in some rows and otherwise reads once, few, many or a size class.

TRBJ1-1 TRBV24-1 NA TRBD1 TGTGCCACCCGGGGACAGGGGGCCGACACTGAAGTTTTCTTT CATRGQGADTEVFF
TRBJ2-6 TRBV3-1 NA NA TGTGCCAGCAGCCAGGGCCCTGGGGCCAACGTCCTGACTTTC CASSQGPGANVLTF
TRBJ2-4 TRBV5-1 few NA TGCGCCAGCAGCGCCGGGCAGGGGATTAAAAACATTCAGTACTTC CASSAGQGIKNIQYF
TRBJ2-4 TRBV29-1 once NA TGCAGCGTTGCGGTCAGGGGAGCCAAAAACATTCAGTACTTC CSVAVRGAKNIQYF
TRBJ1-1 TRBV5-1 NA NA TGCGCCAGCAGAGGGGGGTCGTCAACTGAAGCTTTCTTT CASRGGSSTEAFF
TRBJ2-2 TRBV6-5 NA TRBD1 TGTGCCAGCAGTTACACAGGGGGCACCGGGGAGCTGTTTTTT CASSYTGGTGELFF
TRBJ1-1 TRBV12-3/TRBV12-4 once NA TGTGCCAGCAGCCTAAGGGATGAAGCTTTCTTT CASSLRDEAFF
TRBJ1-2 TRBV20-1 NA TRBD1 TGCAGTGCTAGACCACTTCAGGGGGCTAACTATGGCTACACCTTC CSARPLQGANYGYTF
TRBJ2-3 TRBV29-1 NA NA TGCAGCTCCGAGGGGGGGATCACAGATACGCAGTATTTT CSSEGGITDTQYF
TRBJ2-5 TRBV5-6 NA TRBD2 TGTGCCAGCAGCTTGCCTAGCGGGGCTTTGAAGACCCAGTACTTC CASSLPSGALKTQYF
TRBJ1-5 TRBV30 NA NA TGTGCCTGGAGTGGGCAGGGGTTCGGGCCCCAGCATTTT CAWSGQGFGPQHF
TRBJ2-6 TRBV6-5 NA NA TGTGCCAGCAGTTACCCAAGAGGGGGGACCTCTGGGGCCAACGTCCTGACTTTC CASSYPRGGTSGANVLTF
TRBJ2-3 TRBV12-5 NA NA TGTGCTAGTGGTTCGTTGGTAGTGGCGGGCACAGATACGCAGTATTTT CASGSLVVAGTDTQYF
TRBJ2-2 TRBV7-3 NA NA TGTGCCAGCAGCTTTGGAGGGACAGACCGGGTCGGGGAGCTGTTTTTT CASSFGGTDRVGELFF
TRBJ1-2 TRBV29-1 NA NA TGCAGCGTTTTACAGGAGATCTATGGCTACACCTTC CSVLQEIYGYTF
TRBJ1-1 TRBV29-1 NA NA TGCAGCGTTGAAGACATTAAGACCAGAGAAACTGAAGCTTTCTTT CSVEDIKTRETEAFF
TRBJ2-5 TRBV21-1 NA NA TGTGCCAGCAGCACCCCCCCAGCTAGCGGGGATCAAGAGACCCAGTACTTC CASSTPPASGDQETQYF
TRBJ1-1 TRBV6-1 NA NA TGTGCCAGCAGTGAAGAAATAGTGAACACTGAAGCTTTCTTT CASSEEIVNTEAFF
TRBJ1-5 TRBV20-1 NA TRBD1 TGCAGTGCTCGGACAGGGGGCGGGAGGGGTCAGCCCCAGCATTTT CSARTGGGRGQPQHF
TRBJ1-3 TRBV29-1 NA NA TGCAGCGCGAGCGAGCAGGGATTTGGAAACACCATATATTTT CSASEQGFGNTIYF
TRBJ2-5 TRBV7-3 NA TRBD2 TGTGCCAGCAGCGCGGGGGGAATAGGGAAAGAGACCCAGTACTTC CASSAGGIGKETQYF
TRBJ2-2 TRBV10-3 NA NA TGTGCCATGCTCGGGACCGCGTCGACCGGGGAGCTGTTTTTT CAMLGTASTGELFF
TRBJ2-7 TRBV29-1 NA NA TGCAGCGTTGAAGGTCAGGGTCCCTACGAGCAGTACTTC CSVEGQGPYEQYF
TRBJ2-5 TRBV3-1 NA NA TGTGCCAGCAGCTCCTCCCAGGAGACCCAGTACTTC CASSSSQETQYF
TRBJ1-3 TRBV29-1 NA TRBD1 TGCAGCGTTGGGACAGGGGGCTCTGGAAACACCATATATTTT CSVGTGGSGNTIYF
TRBJ1-6 TRBV6-5 NA NA TGTGCCAGCAGTTACACCCAGACTAATTCACCCCTCCACTTT CASSYTQTNSPLHF
TRBJ2-2 TRBV10-3 NA NA TGTGCCATCAGTGAGAGGGAGGTCACCGGGGAGCTGTTTTTT CAISEREVTGELFF
TRBJ1-5 TRBV12-5 NA NA TGTGCTAGTGCCGAAAGGACAGTGGGTTATCAGCCCCAGCATTTT CASAERTVGYQPQHF
TRBJ2-1 TRBV29-1 NA TRBD2 TGCAGCGTTGAACCCGGGAGGGGTGAGCAGTTCTTC CSVEPGRGEQFF
TRBJ1-1 TRBV3-1 NA NA TGTGCCAGCAGCCAACTTGCCGCGCGGGCTGAAGCTTTCTTT CASSQLAARAEAFF
TRBJ2-5 TRBV7-3 NA TRBD1 TGTGCCAGCAGCCTAAGACCAGGGGGCGAGACCCAGTACTTC CASSLRPGGETQYF
TRBJ2-7 TRBV2 NA NA TGTGCCAGCAGTTTCCCTCGAGGGCGGGGACCATACGAGCAGTACTTC CASSFPRGRGPYEQYF
TRBJ1-3 TRBV7-9 NA NA TGTGCCAGCAGCCGAGAGGGGGGTGCGGACACCATATATTTT CASSREGGADTIYF
TRBJ2-5 TRBV6-1 NA NA TGTGCCAGCAGGGGTCCTGGGGTCCGGGAGACCCAGTACTTC CASRGPGVRETQYF
TRBJ2-7 TRBV5-1 once NA TGCGCCAGCAGCTTGGATACAGATCTCTACGAGCAGTACTTC CASSLDTDLYEQYF
TRBJ2-3 TRBV7-9 NA NA TGTGCCAGCAGCCGGAACCCCTCTCAGGGGACAGATACGCAGTATTTT CASSRNPSQGTDTQYF
TRBJ2-2 TRBV19 NA TRBD2 TGTGCCAGTAGAATACGACTAGCGGGGGGCACCGGGGAGCTGTTTTTT CASRIRLAGGTGELFF
TRBJ2-7 TRBV2 once TRBD2 TGTGCCAGCGCTGAAGTAGGCGGGGGGGGAGGGGAGCAGTACTTC CASAEVGGGGGEQYF
TRBJ1-2 TRBV6-5 once TRBD1 TGTGCCAGCAGATACACAGGGGGCGAAGGCTACACCTTC CASRYTGGEGYTF
TRBJ1-1 TRBV3-1 NA TRBD1 TGTGCCAGCAGCCGGGGACAGCCGAGGACTGAAGCTTTCTTT CASSRGQPRTEAFF
TRBJ2-2 TRBV7-9 NA TRBD2 TGTGCCAGCAGCTCCCTGACTAGCGGGGGGCGGAACACCGGGGAGCTGTTTTTT CASSSLTSGGRNTGELFF
TRBJ2-5 TRBV18 NA NA TGTGCCAGCTCACCACCTACCCAAGAGACCCAGTACTTC CASSPPTQETQYF
TRBJ2-1 TRBV2 NA NA TGTGCCAGCAGTGAAGAACGATCTTCCTACAATGAGCAGTTCTTC CASSEERSSYNEQFF
TRBJ2-2 TRBV6-5 NA NA TGTGCCAGCAGTTCGGACAGAGGCACCGGGGAGCTGTTTTTT CASSSDRGTGELFF
TRBJ1-5 TRBV2 once NA TGTGCCAGCAGTGAGGTTTTCTCTAGCAATCAGCCCCAGCATTTT CASSEVFSSNQPQHF
TRBJ2-3 TRBV7-2 once TRBD2 TGTGCCAGCAGCTTAGGGAGGAGCGGGGGGGCTAATACGCAGTATTTT CASSLGRSGGANTQYF
TRBJ2-2 TRBV29-1 NA NA TGCAGCGCCCTGGATAGAAACCCCTCAACCACCGGGGAGCTGTTTTTT CSALDRNPSTTGELFF
TRBJ1-1 TRBV6-6 NA NA TGTGCCAGTCACCTCCGCGGGGACACTGAAGCTTTCTTT CASHLRGDTEAFF
TRBJ1-1 TRBV9 NA NA TGTGCCAGCAGTAAGGGGATGACTGAAGCTTTCTTT CASSKGMTEAFF
TRBJ1-3 TRBV12-3/TRBV12-4 once NA TGTGCCAGCAGGCGACTTGGGGGAAACACCATATATTTT CASRRLGGNTIYF
TRBJ1-5 TRBV7-9 NA NA TGTGCCAGCAGCTTAGGAGATCAGCCCCAGCATTTT CASSLGDQPQHF
TRBJ1-1 TRBV5-1 NA NA TGCGCCAGCAACCCGGACAGTGGAAACACTGAAGCTTTCTTT CASNPDSGNTEAFF
TRBJ1-6 TRBV6-1 few NA TGTGCCAGCAGTCCAAATTTTTCACCCCTCCACTTT CASSPNFSPLHF